The following is a T cell receptor beta chain sequence with its context. The antigen it recognizes is unknown. Within one base of it there is no much larger clone, and no base qualities were kept. The sample is drawn from a study of blood T cell repertoires in COVID-19 (TCRdb year 2020). Concerning the study at large: Recovered participants in ImmuneRACE Cohort 3 were defined by two consecutive negative NP/OP PCR tests, clearance by a healthcare professional, or resolution of symptoms. Samples from collaborators originated in the United States, Italy and Spain and spanned both the acute and convalescent phases of COVID-19. The prospective study material was composed of cDNA or gDNA derived from T cells, B-cell-depleted T cells, or PBMCs. The dataset comprised deeply sampled blood TCRbeta repertoires from subjects exposed to, actively infected with, or recovered from COVID-19. The repertoires were released in a freely available public database meant as a resource for research on the immune response to SARS-CoV-2. Samples came from the ongoing ImmuneRACE study (first 160 participants) plus 1,254 subjects from 6 global collaborators. Sample metadata almost always included a de-identified subject ID, COVID-19 status, age in years and sex. Where available, HLA class I and class II types were obtained from metadata supplied by the sample provider rather than from assay-based typing. Results the study describes overall, beyond this receptor: How much clinical and demographic metadata was included differed by source and by participant, and the metadata was provided uncurated.

V has 6 bases trimmed and J has 8 bases trimmed; junction bases matching no gene number 13. Sequences MGHRA (CDR1) and YSYEKL (CDR2) are obtained from the germline V gene. The CDR3 runs 15 amino acids, cysteine and phenylalanine included. Just CDR3 DNA is preserved here, 45 bases in frame from base 1. Enrolling through a virtual design, the prospective study's participants ranged in age from roughly 18 to 90 years and lived across 24 United States geographic areas. Cohort assignment in the prospective study relied on participant-reported clinical history from a screening survey and a study questionnaire. In the prospective study, whole blood, serum and a nasopharyngeal or oropharyngeal swab were collected from each participant by mobile phlebotomists. Additional blood draws and questionnaires over an approximately two-month period could optionally be provided by prospective study participants. Before DNA extraction, prospective study blood samples were shipped either frozen or at room temperature.

TCRbeta CDR3 regions were amplified from genomic DNA by means of the immunoSEQ Assay, a bias-controlled multiplex PCR. In the authors' own workflow: The number of nucleated cells in each sample was estimated from the amplification of reference gene primers within the assay. Sequence reads were collapsed and filtered to measure the absolute abundance of every unique TCRbeta CDR3 rearrangement. For each sample, productive Simpson clonality was calculated as the square root of Simpson's diversity index across productive rearrangements. In its TCRdb copy, this immuneACCESS table keeps in-frame sequences only and misses some clones. Where compared with another copy, unresolved V genes explain less than half of these, and the others have no known cause. From that table come the V and J calls and clone size; the DNA was used to work out D and trimming. For this sample the table gives some 300,000 clones, of which approximately 90% were detected only once. Roughly 2% of the sample comes from the top ten.

What was sequenced was PBMCs or T cells enriched from blood (not recorded which). This sequence uses TRBV4-1 and TRBJ1-1, with TRBD1 identical over 9 junction bases. The clonotype originates from a woman aged 60-70 years in a cohort exposed to, infected with or recovered from COVID-19 (not recorded which). CDR3 loop: CASSPGTGRGGEAFF. The bases read TGCGCCAGCAGTCCTGGGACAGGGAGAGGTGGGGAAGCTTTCTTT.